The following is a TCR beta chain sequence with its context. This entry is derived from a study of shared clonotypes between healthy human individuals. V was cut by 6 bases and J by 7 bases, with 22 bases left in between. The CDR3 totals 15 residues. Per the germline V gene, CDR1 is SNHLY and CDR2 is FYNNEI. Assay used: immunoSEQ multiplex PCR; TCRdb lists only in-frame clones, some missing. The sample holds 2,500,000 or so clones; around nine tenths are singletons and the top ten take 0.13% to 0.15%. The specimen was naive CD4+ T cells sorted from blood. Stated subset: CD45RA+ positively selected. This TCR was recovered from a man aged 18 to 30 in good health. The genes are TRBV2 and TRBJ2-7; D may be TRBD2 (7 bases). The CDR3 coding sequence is TGTGCCAGCAGGGGTTCCGCGGGGGCAGCGGGGGAGCAGTACTTC. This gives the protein CASRGSAGAAGEQYF.